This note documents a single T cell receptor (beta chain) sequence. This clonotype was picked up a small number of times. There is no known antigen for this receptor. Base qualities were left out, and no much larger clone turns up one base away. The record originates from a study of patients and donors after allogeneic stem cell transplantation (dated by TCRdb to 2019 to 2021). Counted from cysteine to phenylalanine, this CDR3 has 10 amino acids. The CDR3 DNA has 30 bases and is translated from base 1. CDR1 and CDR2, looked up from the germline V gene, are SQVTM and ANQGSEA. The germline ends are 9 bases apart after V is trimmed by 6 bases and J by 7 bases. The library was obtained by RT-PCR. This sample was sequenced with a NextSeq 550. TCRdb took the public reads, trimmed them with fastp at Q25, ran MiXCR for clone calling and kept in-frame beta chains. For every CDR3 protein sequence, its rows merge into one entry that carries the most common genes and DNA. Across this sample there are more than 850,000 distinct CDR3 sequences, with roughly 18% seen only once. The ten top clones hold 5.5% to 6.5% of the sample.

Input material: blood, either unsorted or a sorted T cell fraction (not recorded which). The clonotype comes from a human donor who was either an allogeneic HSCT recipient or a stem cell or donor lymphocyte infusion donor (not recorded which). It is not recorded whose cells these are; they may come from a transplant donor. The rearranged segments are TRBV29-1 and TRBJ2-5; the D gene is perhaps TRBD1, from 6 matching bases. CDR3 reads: CSVKGVTQYF. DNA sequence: TGCAGCGTGAAGGGGGTGACCCAGTACTTC.